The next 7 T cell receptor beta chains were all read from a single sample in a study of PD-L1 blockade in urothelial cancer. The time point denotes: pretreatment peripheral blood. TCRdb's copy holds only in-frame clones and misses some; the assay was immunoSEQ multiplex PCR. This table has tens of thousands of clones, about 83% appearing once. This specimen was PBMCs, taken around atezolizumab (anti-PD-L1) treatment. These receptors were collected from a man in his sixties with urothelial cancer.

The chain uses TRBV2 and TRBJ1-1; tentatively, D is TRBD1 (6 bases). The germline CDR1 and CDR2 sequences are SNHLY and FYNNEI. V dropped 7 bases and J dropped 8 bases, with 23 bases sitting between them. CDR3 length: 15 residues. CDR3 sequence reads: CASIRDTVSPWEAFF. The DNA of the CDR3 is TGTGCCAGCATTCGGGACACAGTGTCCCCTTGGGAAGCTTTCTTT. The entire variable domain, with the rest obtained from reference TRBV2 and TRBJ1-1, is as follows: EPEVTQTPSHQVTQMGQEVILRCVPISNHLYFYWYRQILGQKVEFLVSFYNNEISEKSEIFDDQFSVERPDGSNFTLKIRSTKLEDSAMYFCASIRDTVSPWEAFFGQGTRLTVV.

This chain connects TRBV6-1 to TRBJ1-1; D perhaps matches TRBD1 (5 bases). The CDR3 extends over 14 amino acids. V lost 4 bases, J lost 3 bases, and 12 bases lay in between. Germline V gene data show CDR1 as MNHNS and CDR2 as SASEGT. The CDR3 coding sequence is TGTGCCAGCAGTGTATACAGGTACCACACTGAAGCTTTCTTT. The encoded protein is CASSVYRYHTEAFF.

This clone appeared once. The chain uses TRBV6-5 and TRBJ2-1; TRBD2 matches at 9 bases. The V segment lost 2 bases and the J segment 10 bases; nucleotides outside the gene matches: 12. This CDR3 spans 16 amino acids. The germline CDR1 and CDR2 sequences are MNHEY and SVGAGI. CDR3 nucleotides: TGTGCCAGCAGTTACAACCAGCTTCGACTAGCGGCAGAGCAGTTCTTC. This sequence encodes CASSYNQLRLAAEQFF.

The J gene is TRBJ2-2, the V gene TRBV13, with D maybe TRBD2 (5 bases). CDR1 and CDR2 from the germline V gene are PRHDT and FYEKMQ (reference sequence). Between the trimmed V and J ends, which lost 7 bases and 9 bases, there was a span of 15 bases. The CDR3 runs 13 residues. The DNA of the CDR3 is TGTGCCAGCAAAGAGGGAAACAGTTGGGAGCTGTTTTTT. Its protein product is CASKEGNSWELFF.

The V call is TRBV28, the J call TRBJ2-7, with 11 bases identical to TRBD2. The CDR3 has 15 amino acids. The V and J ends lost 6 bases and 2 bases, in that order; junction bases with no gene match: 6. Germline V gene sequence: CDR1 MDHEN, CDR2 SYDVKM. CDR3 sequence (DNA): TGTGCCAGCAGAGGTGGGGGACTAGCGGCCTACGAGCAGTACTTC. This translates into CASRGGGLAAYEQYF. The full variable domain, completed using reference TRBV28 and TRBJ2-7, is DVKVTQSSRYLVKRTGEKVFLECVQDMDHENMFWYRQDPGLGLRLIYFSYDVKMKEKGDIPEGYSVSREKKERFSLILESASTNQTSMYLCASRGGGLAAYEQYFGPGTRLTVT.

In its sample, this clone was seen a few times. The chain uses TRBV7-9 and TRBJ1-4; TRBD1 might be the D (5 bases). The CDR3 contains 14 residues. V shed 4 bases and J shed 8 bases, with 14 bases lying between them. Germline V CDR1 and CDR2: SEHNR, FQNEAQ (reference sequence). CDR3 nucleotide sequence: TGTGCCAGCAGCTACCGACAGCCCAACGAAAAACTGTTTTTT. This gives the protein CASSYRQPNEKLFF.

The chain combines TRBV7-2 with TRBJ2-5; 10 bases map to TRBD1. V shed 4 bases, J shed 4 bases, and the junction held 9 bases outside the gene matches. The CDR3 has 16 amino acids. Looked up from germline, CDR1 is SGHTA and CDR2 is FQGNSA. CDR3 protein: CASSSTGQGVGETQYF. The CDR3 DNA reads TGTGCCAGCAGCTCAACCGGACAGGGGGTTGGAGAGACCCAGTACTTC.